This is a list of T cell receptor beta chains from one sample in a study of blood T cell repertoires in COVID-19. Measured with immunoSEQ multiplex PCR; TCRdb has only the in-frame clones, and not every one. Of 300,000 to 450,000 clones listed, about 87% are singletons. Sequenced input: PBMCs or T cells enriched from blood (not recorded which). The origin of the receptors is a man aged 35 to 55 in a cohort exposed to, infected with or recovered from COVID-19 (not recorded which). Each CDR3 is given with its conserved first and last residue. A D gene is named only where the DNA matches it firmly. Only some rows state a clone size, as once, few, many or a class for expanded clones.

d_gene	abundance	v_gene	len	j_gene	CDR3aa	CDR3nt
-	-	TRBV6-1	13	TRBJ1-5	CASSENGFQPQHF	TGTGCCAGCAGTGAAAACGGGTTTCAGCCCCAGCATTTT
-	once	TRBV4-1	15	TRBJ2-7	CASSPNQGGTYEQYF	TGCGCCAGCAGCCCTAATCAGGGGGGAACCTACGAGCAGTACTTC
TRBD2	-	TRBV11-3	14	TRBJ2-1	CASSSSGRIGEQFF	TGTGCCAGCAGCTCCAGCGGGAGGATCGGTGAGCAGTTCTTC
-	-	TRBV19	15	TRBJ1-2	CASSSGDLANYGYTF	TGTGCCAGTAGTTCGGGGGACCTTGCTAACTATGGCTACACCTTC
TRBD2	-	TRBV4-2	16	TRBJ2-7	CASSPGVTGGPSEQYF	TGTGCCAGCAGCCCGGGGGTAACGGGAGGGCCTAGCGAGCAGTACTTC
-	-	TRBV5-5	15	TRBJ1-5	CASSLSGDSNQPQHF	TGTGCCAGCAGCTTGTCGGGAGATAGCAATCAGCCCCAGCATTTT
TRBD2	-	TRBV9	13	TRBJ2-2	CASGLDGTGELFF	TGTGCCAGCGGACTAGATGGTACCGGGGAGCTGTTTTTT
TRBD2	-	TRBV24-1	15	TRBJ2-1	CATSGTSGREDEQFF	TGTGCCACCAGTGGTACTAGCGGGAGGGAGGATGAGCAGTTCTTC
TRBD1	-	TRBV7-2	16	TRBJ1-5	CASSLDGQGAGQPQHF	TGTGCCAGCAGCTTAGATGGACAGGGGGCGGGTCAGCCCCAGCATTTT
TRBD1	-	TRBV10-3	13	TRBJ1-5	CAIKEQGDQPQHF	TGTGCCATCAAGGAGCAGGGGGATCAGCCCCAGCATTTT
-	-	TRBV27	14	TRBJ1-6	CASRFGAMYSPLHF	TGTGCCAGCAGATTTGGGGCTATGTATTCACCCCTCCACTTT
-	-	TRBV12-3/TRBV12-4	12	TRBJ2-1	CASSWRRYEQFF	TGTGCCAGCAGTTGGAGAAGGTATGAGCAGTTCTTC
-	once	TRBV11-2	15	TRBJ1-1	CASSLGLGARTEAFF	TGTGCCAGCAGCTTAGGTCTGGGGGCGAGGACTGAAGCTTTCTTT
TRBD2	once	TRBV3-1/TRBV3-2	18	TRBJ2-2	CASSRRGGPTSNTGELFF	TGTGCCAGCAGCCGCCGGGGGGGCCCAACTTCGAACACCGGGGAGCTGTTTTTT
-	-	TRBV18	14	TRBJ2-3	CASSQLRSPDTQYF	TGTGCCAGCTCCCAATTGAGAAGCCCAGATACGCAGTATTTT
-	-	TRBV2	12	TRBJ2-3	CASSEWRDTQYF	TGTGCCAGCAGTGAATGGAGAGATACGCAGTATTTT
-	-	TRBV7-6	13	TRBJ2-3	CASSSSSPDTQYF	TGTGCCAGCAGCTCTAGCAGCCCAGATACGCAGTATTTT
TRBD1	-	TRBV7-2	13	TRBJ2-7	CASSLTGSSEQYF	TGTGCCAGCAGCCTGACAGGGTCCAGCGAGCAGTACTTC
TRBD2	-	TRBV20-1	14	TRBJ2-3	CSASRLAAADTQYF	TGCAGTGCTAGTCGACTAGCGGCTGCAGATACGCAGTATTTT
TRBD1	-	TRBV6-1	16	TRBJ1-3	CASSEAGQAPGNTIYF	TGTGCCAGCAGTGAAGCCGGACAGGCTCCGGGAAACACCATATATTTT
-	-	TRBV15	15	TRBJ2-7	CATSRDLARLYEQYF	TGTGCCACCAGCAGAGATCTAGCGCGACTCTACGAGCAGTACTTC
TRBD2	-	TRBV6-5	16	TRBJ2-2	CASSYVAGGGTGELFF	TGTGCCAGCAGTTACGTAGCGGGAGGGGGCACCGGGGAGCTGTTTTTT
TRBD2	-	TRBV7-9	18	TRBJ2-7	CASSRRGEKRETVYEQYF	TGTGCCAGCAGCCGACGGGGAGAAAAGCGGGAGACTGTGTACGAGCAGTACTTC
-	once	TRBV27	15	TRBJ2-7	CASARAGAGSYEQYF	TGTGCCAGCGCTCGGGCGGGGGCAGGGTCCTACGAGCAGTACTTC
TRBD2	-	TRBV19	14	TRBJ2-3	CASSILAGVDTQYF	TGTGCCAGTAGTATTTTAGCGGGAGTAGATACGCAGTATTTT
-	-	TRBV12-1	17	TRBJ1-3	CASSFPGSQISGNTIYF	TGTGCCAGCAGCTTCCCCGGTAGCCAAATCTCTGGAAACACCATATATTTT
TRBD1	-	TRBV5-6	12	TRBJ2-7	CASSGYRGSTYF	TGTGCCAGCAGCGGGTACAGGGGGAGTACGTACTTC
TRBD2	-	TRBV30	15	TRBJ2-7	CAWSVLGTSSYEQYF	TGTGCCTGGAGTGTACTCGGGACTAGCTCCTACGAGCAGTACTTC
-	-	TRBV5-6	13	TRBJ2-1	CASSFYGRGRQFF	TGTGCCAGCAGCTTTTATGGGCGGGGTAGGCAGTTCTTC
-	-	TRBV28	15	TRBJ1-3	CASTSGSLSGNTIYF	TGTGCCAGCACATCCGGGAGCCTCTCTGGAAACACCATATATTTT
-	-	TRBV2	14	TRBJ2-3	CASGERRGTDTQYF	TGTGCCAGCGGAGAAAGAAGGGGGACAGATACGCAGTATTTT
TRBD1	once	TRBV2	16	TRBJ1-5	CASSGQGALQGQPQHF	TGTGCCAGCAGCGGACAGGGGGCTCTGCAGGGTCAGCCCCAGCATTTT
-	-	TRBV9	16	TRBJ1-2	CASSSDPGHLNYGYTF	TGTGCCAGCAGCTCTGATCCGGGACATCTCAACTATGGCTACACCTTC
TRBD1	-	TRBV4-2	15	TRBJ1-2	CASSQGTAEGYGYTF	TGTGCCAGCAGCCAGGGGACAGCAGAAGGCTATGGCTACACCTTC
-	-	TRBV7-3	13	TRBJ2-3	CASSYTRADTQYF	TGTGCCAGCAGCTACACGAGGGCAGATACGCAGTATTTT
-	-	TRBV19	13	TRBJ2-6	CASQFSGANVLTF	TGTGCCAGCCAGTTCTCTGGGGCCAACGTCCTGACTTTC
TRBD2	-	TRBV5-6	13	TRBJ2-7	CASSLGDAGGQYF	TGTGCCAGCAGCTTGGGTGATGCGGGGGGACAGTACTTC
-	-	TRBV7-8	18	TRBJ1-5	CASSLAAGVWTSNQPQHF	TGTGCCAGCAGCTTAGCGGCGGGGGTTTGGACGAGCAATCAGCCCCAGCATTTT
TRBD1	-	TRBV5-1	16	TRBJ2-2	CASSFLGQGATGELFF	TGCGCCAGCAGCTTTTTGGGGCAGGGGGCCACCGGGGAGCTGTTTTTT
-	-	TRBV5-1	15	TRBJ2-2	CASSLGGTNTGELFF	TGCGCCAGCAGCTTAGGGGGTACGAACACCGGGGAGCTGTTTTTT
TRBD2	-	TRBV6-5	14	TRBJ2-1	CASKLAEAYNEQFF	TGTGCCAGCAAACTAGCGGAGGCTTACAATGAGCAGTTCTTC
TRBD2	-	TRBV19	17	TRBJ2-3	CASSHPPSGTSTDTQYF	TGTGCCAGTAGCCACCCCCCTAGCGGGACCAGCACAGATACGCAGTATTTT
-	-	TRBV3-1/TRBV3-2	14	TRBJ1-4	CASSRQRSNEKLFF	TGTGCCAGCAGCCGACAGAGATCTAATGAAAAACTGTTTTTT
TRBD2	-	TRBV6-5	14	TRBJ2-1	CATMVLAGRNEQFF	TGTGCCACCATGGTGCTAGCGGGTAGAAATGAGCAGTTCTTC
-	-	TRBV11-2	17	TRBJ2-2	CASSYQGGLANTGELFF	TGTGCCAGCAGCTACCAGGGGGGACTGGCGAACACCGGGGAGCTGTTTTTT
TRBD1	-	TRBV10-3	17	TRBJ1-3	CAISGPGGDERGNTIYF	TGTGCCATCAGCGGACCAGGGGGCGACGAGAGAGGAAACACCATATATTTT
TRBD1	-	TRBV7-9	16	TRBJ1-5	CASSPAYRDRNQPQHF	TGTGCCAGCAGCCCAGCATACCGGGACAGAAATCAGCCCCAGCATTTT
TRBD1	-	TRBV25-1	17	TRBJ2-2	CASSGGTGDPGTGELFF	TGTGCCAGCAGTGGGGGGACAGGGGATCCCGGCACCGGGGAGCTGTTTTTT
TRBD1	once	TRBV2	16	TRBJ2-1	CASSEYRGSSYNEQFF	TGTGCCAGCAGTGAGTACAGGGGGAGCTCCTACAATGAGCAGTTCTTC
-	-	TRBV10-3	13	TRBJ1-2	CAISESENYGYTF	TGTGCCATCAGTGAATCGGAGAACTATGGCTACACCTTC
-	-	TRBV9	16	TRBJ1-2	CASSVAHRHGSYGYTF	TGTGCCAGCAGCGTAGCTCACAGGCACGGTAGCTATGGCTACACCTTC
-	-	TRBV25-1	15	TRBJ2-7	CASSESGGKAYEQYF	TGTGCCAGCAGTGAATCCGGGGGTAAGGCCTACGAGCAGTACTTC
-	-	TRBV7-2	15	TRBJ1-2	CASSPGGEANYGYTF	TGTGCCAGCAGCCCGGGGGGGGAAGCTAACTATGGCTACACCTTC
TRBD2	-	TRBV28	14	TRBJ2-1	CASSLSTSLNEQFF	TGTGCCAGCAGTCTTTCGACTAGCCTCAATGAGCAGTTCTTC
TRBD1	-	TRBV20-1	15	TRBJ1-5	CSASLDARQGQPQHF	TGCAGTGCTAGTCTTGACGCGAGACAGGGACAGCCCCAGCATTTT
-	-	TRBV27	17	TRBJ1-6	CASSLSRGPPYNSPLHF	TGTGCCAGCAGTTTATCCAGGGGCCCCCCCTATAATTCACCCCTCCACTTT
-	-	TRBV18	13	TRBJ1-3	CASSPTDGNTIYF	TGTGCCAGCTCCCCTACAGACGGAAACACCATATATTTT
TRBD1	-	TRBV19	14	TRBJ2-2	CASSASQGIGELFF	TGTGCCAGTAGTGCCTCACAGGGGATCGGGGAGCTGTTTTTT
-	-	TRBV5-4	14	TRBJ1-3	CASSFGEPGNTIYF	TGTGCCAGCAGCTTTGGAGAGCCTGGAAACACCATATATTTT